The sequence of this T cell receptor beta chain was determined in a study of OX40 agonist ivuxolimab in advanced cancers. There are 12 residues in the CDR3. With 11 bases removed from V and 8 bases from J, the gap between germline ends came to 15 bases. The germline V gene has CDR1 SEHNR and CDR2 FQNEAQ (reference sequence). Measured with immunoSEQ multiplex PCR; TCRdb has only the in-frame clones, and not every one. The sample includes approximately 69,000 clones, approximately 90% of them seen just once. V and J are TRBV7-9 and TRBJ1-4, with D uncertain. This specimen was CD4+ or CD8+ T cells sorted from blood, taken in a trial of the OX40 agonist ivuxolimab. The source is an adult with an advanced solid tumor such as melanoma, head and neck, liver or kidney cancer. The CDR3: CAAAVSSEKLFF. In DNA form, the CDR3 reads TGTGCCGCAGCTGTGTCATCGGAAAAACTGTTTTTT.